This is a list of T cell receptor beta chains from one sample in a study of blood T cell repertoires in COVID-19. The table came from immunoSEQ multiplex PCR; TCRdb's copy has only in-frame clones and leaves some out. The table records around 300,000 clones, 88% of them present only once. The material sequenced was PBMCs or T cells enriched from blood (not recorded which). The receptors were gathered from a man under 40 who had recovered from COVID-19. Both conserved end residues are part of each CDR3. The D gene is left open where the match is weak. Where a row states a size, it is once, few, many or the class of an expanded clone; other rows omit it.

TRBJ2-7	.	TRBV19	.	CASKPTGISYEQYF	TGTGCCAGTAAACCTACAGGGATCTCCTACGAGCAGTACTTC
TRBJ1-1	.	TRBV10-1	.	CASTLTVNTEAFF	TGCGCCAGCACCCTCACAGTGAACACTGAAGCTTTCTTT
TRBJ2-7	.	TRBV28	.	CASAHLAKSVASYEQYF	TGTGCCAGCGCCCACCTAGCAAAGTCTGTGGCTTCCTACGAGCAGTACTTC
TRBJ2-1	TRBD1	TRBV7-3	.	CASSQRTGGSYNEQFF	TGTGCCAGCAGCCAACGGACAGGGGGCAGTTACAATGAGCAGTTCTTC
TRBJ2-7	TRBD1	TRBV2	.	CASSGGQGSYEQYF	TGTGCCAGCAGTGGGGGACAGGGTTCCTACGAGCAGTACTTC
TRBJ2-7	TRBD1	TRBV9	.	CASSEGTGEASYEQYF	TGTGCCAGCAGCGAAGGGACAGGGGAGGCGTCCTACGAGCAGTACTTC
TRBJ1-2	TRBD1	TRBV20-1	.	CSASGTGGPYGYTF	TGCAGTGCTAGTGGGACAGGGGGTCCCTATGGCTACACCTTC
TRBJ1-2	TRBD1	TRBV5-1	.	CASSWGTGQDYGYTF	TGCGCCAGCAGCTGGGGGACAGGTCAAGACTATGGCTACACCTTC
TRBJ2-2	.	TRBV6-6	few	CASSSTSRGTGELFF	TGTGCCAGCAGTTCGACCTCCCGCGGGACCGGGGAGCTGTTTTTT
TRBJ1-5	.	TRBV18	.	CASSPPEGGGPQHF	TGTGCCAGCTCACCCCCGGAGGGTGGAGGACCCCAGCATTTT